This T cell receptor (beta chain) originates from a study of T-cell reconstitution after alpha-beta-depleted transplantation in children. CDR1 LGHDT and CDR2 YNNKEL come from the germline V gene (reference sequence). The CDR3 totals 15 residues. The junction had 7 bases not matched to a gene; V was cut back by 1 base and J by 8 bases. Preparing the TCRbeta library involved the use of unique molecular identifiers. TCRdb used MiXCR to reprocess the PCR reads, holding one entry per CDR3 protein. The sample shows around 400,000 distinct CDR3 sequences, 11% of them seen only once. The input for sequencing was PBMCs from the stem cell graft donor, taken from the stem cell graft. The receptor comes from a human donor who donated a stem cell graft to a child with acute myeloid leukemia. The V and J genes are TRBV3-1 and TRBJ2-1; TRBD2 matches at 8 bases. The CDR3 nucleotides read TGTGCCAGCAGCCAAGCGGGGGGGGTGATACATGAGCAGTTCTTC. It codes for CASSQAGGVIHEQFF.